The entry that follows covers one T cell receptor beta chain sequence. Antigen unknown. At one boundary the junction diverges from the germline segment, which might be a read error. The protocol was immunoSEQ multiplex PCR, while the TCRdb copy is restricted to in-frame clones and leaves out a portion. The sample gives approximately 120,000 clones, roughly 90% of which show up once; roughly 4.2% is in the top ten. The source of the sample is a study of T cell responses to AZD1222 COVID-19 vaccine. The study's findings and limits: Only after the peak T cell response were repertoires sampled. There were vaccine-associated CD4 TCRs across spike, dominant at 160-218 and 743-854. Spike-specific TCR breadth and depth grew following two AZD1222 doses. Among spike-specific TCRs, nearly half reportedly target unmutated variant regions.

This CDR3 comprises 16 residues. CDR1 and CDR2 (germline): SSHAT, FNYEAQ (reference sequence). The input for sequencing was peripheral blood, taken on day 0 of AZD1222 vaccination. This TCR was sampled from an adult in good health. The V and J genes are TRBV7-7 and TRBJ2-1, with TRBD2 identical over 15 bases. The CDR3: CASSFGLAGGVREQFF. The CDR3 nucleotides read TGTGCTAGCAGCTTTGGACTAGCGGGAGGGGTAAGGGAGCAGTTCTTC.